This T cell receptor (beta chain) was identified during a study of blood T cell repertoires in COVID-19. The germline V gene encodes CDR1 MNHEY and CDR2 SMNVEV (reference sequence). The CDR3 runs to 15 residues. Germline trimming cut 4 bases from V and 7 bases from J; bases unmatched to any gene: 8. This clone is a singleton in its sample. Profiling relied on immunoSEQ multiplex PCR, and the TCRdb table lists in-frame clones only, not all of them. The sample lists approximately 120,000 clones, about 74% occurring once. The specimen sequenced was peripheral blood. The origin of this receptor is a man aged 55 to 70 with acute or convalescent COVID-19. The rearrangement joins TRBV27 to TRBJ1-1; TRBD1 agrees at 11 bases. The CDR3 coding sequence is TGTGCCAGCAGTTCGGCGGGACAGGGGGTTAATGAAGCTTTCTTT. Translating it yields CASSSAGQGVNEAFF.